This T cell receptor (beta chain) was found in a study of identical twins. V dropped 4 bases and J dropped 4; count of bases not matched to a gene: 9. The CDR3 contains 16 residues. Germline V gene lookup returns CDR1 SGHRS and CDR2 YFSETQ. TCRdb passed the 5' RACE reads through MiXCR, listing each CDR3 protein once. The sample includes 350,000 to 450,000 distinct CDR3 sequences, around 18% of them seen just once. With regard to this clonotype: The antigen is unknown.

Overall study results and limits: Sequences that were beta out-of-frame showed weaker excess twin sharing.

The sequencing sample was made of naive T cells sorted from blood. The chain is built from TRBV5-1 and TRBJ2-3; the match to TRBD1 covers 10 bases. This TCR derives from a man over 45 in good health. The CDR3 DNA reads TGCGCCAGCAGCGTTACGGGGACAGGGGATTCAGATACGCAGTATTTT. This translates into CASSVTGTGDSDTQYF.